These 21 T cell receptor beta chains came from one sample sequenced in a study of T-cell memory formation after mild COVID-19. Using its own MiXCR run on the 5' RACE reads, TCRdb lists one record per CDR3 protein. The sample carries around 30,000 distinct CDR3 sequences, about 12% recorded once. Sequencing input: PBMCs or a T cell subset sorted from them (not recorded which). The receptor set was obtained from an adult woman who had mild COVID-19 (a few samples of this study predate the infection). Cell type and time point are not known.

The sample holds a few counts of this clonotype. The V gene is TRBV18, the J gene TRBJ2-1; 7 nucleotides line up with TRBD1. With 5 bases clipped from V and 9 bases from J, the junction kept 13 bases outside the gene matches. Germline CDR1 and CDR2: KGHSH and LQKENI. The CDR3 is 15 residues long. CDR3 nucleotide sequence: TGTGCCAGCTCATCAGGGGGTAACTCTCTCGTTGAGCAGTTCTTC. It specifies CASSSGGNSLVEQFF.

This clonotype was recorded at least ten times. The chain employs TRBV11-2 and TRBJ1-1; TRBD1 is a possible D gene (6 bases). The V end was cut by 5 bases, the J end by 5 bases, with 21 bases between. The CDR3 consists of 16 residues. Germline CDR1 is SGHAT and CDR2 is FQNNGV. The CDR3 DNA is TGTGCCAGCAGCCCCAAGGGGGGGAGGATTAATACTGAAGCTTTCTTT. Translated: CASSPKGGRINTEAFF.

This clonotype was found many times. This rearrangement joins TRBV13 to TRBJ2-5; 8 positions agree with TRBD1. The germline V gene encodes CDR1 PRHDT and CDR2 FYEKMQ (reference sequence). The V gene end was trimmed by 3 bases and the J gene end by 5 bases; junction bases not matched to a gene: 5. This CDR3 contains 14 residues. CDR3 amino acids: CASSLNRGMETQYF. DNA of the CDR3: TGTGCCAGCAGCTTGAACAGGGGGATGGAGACCCAGTACTTC.

Turning to this clonotype: This sequence may be a read error, since a much larger clone differs from it by one base. The J gene is TRBJ1-5, the V gene TRBV27; D is unclear. From germline, CDR1 is MNHEY and CDR2 SMNVEV (reference sequence). The CDR3 has 12 residues. Trimming removed 6 bases from V and 6 bases from J, with 9 bases in between. CDR3 in DNA: TGTGCCAGCAGACATATTGGTCAGCCCCAGCATTTT. As protein: CASRHIGQPQHF.

This clonotype was recorded many times. The chain employs TRBV7-2 and TRBJ2-1; weak D call: TRBD1 (7 bases). The V end lost 3 bases, the J end lost 4 bases, and 16 bases lay between the germline ends. The CDR3 is 16 amino acids. In germline, CDR1 is SGHTA, CDR2 FQGNSA. CDR3 DNA: TGTGCCAGCAGCTTGTGGTCAGGGGGGAGATACAATGAGCAGTTCTTC. This encodes CASSLWSGGRYNEQFF.

This clonotype was seen at least ten times. The J gene is TRBJ2-3, the V gene TRBV2, with 7 bases matching TRBD1. Per the germline V gene, CDR1 is SNHLY and CDR2 is FYNNEI. The CDR3 totals 15 residues. V lost 6 bases and J lost 2; bases outside the gene matches: 8. Here the CDR3 DNA reads TGTGCCAGCAGGTACCGGGACAGAACCACAGATACGCAGTATTTT. Encoded protein: CASRYRDRTTDTQYF.

CDR3 DNA sequence: TGCAGGGCCCCGGGAAGGACAGATACGCAGTATTTT. As protein: CRAPGRTDTQYF. The rearrangement joins TRBV20-1 to TRBJ2-3; a weak D match, TRBD2 (5 bases). The germline CDR1 and CDR2 sequences are DFQATT and SNEGSKA (reference sequence). CDR3 size: 12 residues.

In this sample, this clonotype turned up many times. The chain is built from TRBV12-3 or TRBV12-4 and TRBJ2-5, with no clear D. V dropped 2 bases and J dropped 2 bases, with 6 bases sitting between them. This CDR3 comprises 13 residues. The CDR3: CASSLWQQETQYF. CDR3 nucleotide sequence: TGTGCCAGCAGTTTATGGCAGCAAGAGACCCAGTACTTC.

At least ten counts were recorded for this clonotype. The chain recombines TRBV20-1 with TRBJ2-3; weak D call: TRBD2 (6 bases). The CDR3 is 14 residues long. V gave up 0 bases and J gave up 4 bases, with 11 bases separating them. Per the germline V gene, CDR1 is DFQATT and CDR2 is SNEGSKA (reference sequence). Here the CDR3 DNA reads TGCAGTGCTAGAGATAGCGGCCGCGCAGATACGCAGTATTTT. Its protein is CSARDSGRADTQYF.

This clonotype has a count of ten or more. The chain carries TRBV10-2 and TRBJ2-3, with 13 bases aligning to TRBD2. The V gene end was trimmed by 4 bases and the J gene end by 0 bases; junction bases not matched to a gene: 7. This CDR3 spans 18 amino acids. Germline CDR1 reads WSHSY; CDR2 reads SAAADI. CDR3 bases: TGCGCCAGCAGTGGAACTAGCGGGAGGGATTTTAGCACAGATACGCAGTATTTT. It specifies CASSGTSGRDFSTDTQYF.

This clonotype is medium-sized by share. CDR3 coding DNA: TGTGCCAGCAGCTCAGGACGGGAGACCCAGTACTTC. It specifies CASSSGRETQYF. The chain joins TRBV7-8 to TRBJ2-5; D gene unclear. The length of the CDR3 is 12 residues. The V gene's germline CDR1 is SGHVS and CDR2 FQNEAQ. The V and J ends lost 4 bases and 5 bases respectively, with 8 bases between them.

This clonotype has at least ten counts. This chain joins TRBV20-1 and TRBJ1-2, with D unresolved. The CDR3 spans 13 residues. V lost 2 bases to trimming and J lost 7 bases, with 14 bases between them. The V gene's germline CDR1 is DFQATT and CDR2 SNEGSKA (reference sequence). As DNA, the CDR3 is TGCAGTGCTAGAATAAACGCGGGGTCTGGCTACACCTTC. As protein: CSARINAGSGYTF.

This chain connects TRBV29-1 to TRBJ2-6; D remains unclear. In germline, CDR1 is SQVTM, CDR2 ANQGSEA. The CDR3 is 14 amino acids. V was trimmed by 1 base and J by 2 bases, leaving 6 bases between them. The CDR3 nucleotides read TGCAGCGTTGAAGGGTCCCCTGGGGCCAACGTCCTGACTTTC. Encoded protein: CSVEGSPGANVLTF.

This chain connects TRBV2 to TRBJ2-5; tentative D call: TRBD2 (6 bases). Trimming pared 3 bases from V and 10 bases from J, leaving 21 bases between. The CDR3 contains 15 residues. The germline gives CDR1 SNHLY, CDR2 FYNNEI. The CDR3 DNA reads TGTGCCAGCAGTGAGGCTGAGACTTACGGCGGGGACCAGTACTTC. Protein sequence: CASSEAETYGGDQYF.

This clonotype has ten or more counts. The chain uses TRBV3-1 and TRBJ2-5; 11 nucleotides match TRBD2. The trim removed 2 bases at V and 5 bases at J, leaving 4 bases unmatched. CDR3 length: 15 amino acids. Per germline, CDR1 LGHDT and CDR2 YNNKEL (reference sequence). The CDR3 nucleotides read TGTGCCAGCAGCCAAAGACTAGCGGGAAAGGAGACCCAGTACTTC. Its protein is CASSQRLAGKETQYF.

This clonotype was counted at least ten times. The chain combines TRBV6-2 or TRBV6-3 with TRBJ2-3; no reliable D call. The CDR3 totals 14 residues. Deletions cut 5 bases from V and 2 bases from J, with 11 bases between. Germline CDR1 is MNHEY and CDR2 is SVGEGT. The CDR3 reads CASSLTPVTDTQYF. CDR3 coding DNA: TGTGCCAGCAGTCTGACGCCAGTCACAGATACGCAGTATTTT.

By share, this clonotype counts as medium-sized. The gene calls are TRBV12-3 or TRBV12-4 and TRBJ2-5, with D tentatively TRBD2 (7 bases). This CDR3 contains 14 residues. Trimming removed 3 bases from V and 5 bases from J, with 13 bases in between. DNA for the CDR3: TGTGCCAGCAGTTTCTGGGGGGGCAAGGAGACCCAGTACTTC. It is translated as CASSFWGGKETQYF.

This clonotype was seen repeatedly, ten times or more. The genes are TRBV5-1 and TRBJ2-7; 10 bases are shared with TRBD2. This CDR3 comprises 15 residues. Trimming removed 5 bases from V and 0 bases from J; junction bases left unmatched: 5. Per the germline V gene, CDR1 is SGHRS and CDR2 is YFSETQ. DNA of the CDR3: TGCGCCAGCAGTTCCGGGACTAGCGTCTCCTACGAGCAGTACTTC. It yields the protein CASSSGTSVSYEQYF.

This clonotype was observed many times. The CDR3 DNA reads TGTGCCAGCTGGGAACAGGGGGGGAACGAGCAGTACTTC. It codes for CASWEQGGNEQYF. The genes are TRBV5-4 and TRBJ2-7, with D maybe TRBD1 (8 bases). Looked up from germline, CDR1 is SGHNT and CDR2 is YYREEE (reference sequence). The CDR3 sequence is 13 residues long. Trimming shortened V by 7 bases and J by 5 bases, and 16 bases separated the two germline ends. The variable domain in full, with the rest retrieved from reference TRBV5-4 and TRBJ2-7, is ETGVTQSPTHLIKTRGQQVTLRCSSQSGHNTVSWYQQALGQGPQFIFQYYREEENGRGNFPPRFSGLQFPNYSSELNVNALELDDSALYLCASWEQGGNEQYFGPGTRLTVT.

This clonotype has at least ten counts. The chain joins TRBV20-1 to TRBJ1-2, with unresolved D. V was shortened by 6 bases and J by 6 bases, with 14 bases between the two germline ends. This CDR3 spans 12 amino acids. CDR1 and CDR2 (germline): DFQATT, SNEGSKA (reference sequence). The CDR3 nucleotides are TGCAGTGCAAAGACTAGGCAGGATGGCTACACCTTC. Residues: CSAKTRQDGYTF.

This clonotype was picked up many times. V usage is TRBV4-3 and J usage is TRBJ1-4; D gene uncertain. Germline V CDR1 and CDR2: LGHNA, YSLEER. The CDR3 is made up of 15 amino acids. Trimming removed 6 bases at V and 0 bases at J, with 11 bases between. The DNA for the CDR3 is TGCGCCAGCAGGGAAAGGGCCGCAACTAATGAAAAACTGTTTTTT. Translated, it gives CASRERAATNEKLFF.